This T cell receptor (beta chain) was found in a study of cytomegalovirus exposure and HLA in healthy donors. The CDR3 covers 15 residues. V was clipped by 6 bases and J by 2 bases; unmatched bases: 9. From germline, CDR1 is SQVTM and CDR2 ANQGSEA. The PCR ran on 60 Vbeta and 13 Jbeta primers. The table came from immunoSEQ multiplex PCR; TCRdb's copy has only in-frame clones and leaves some out. The sample contains more than 95,000 clones, around 60% of which appear only once. This clone was found once. Its antigen remains unidentified. Study-wide findings and caveats: Evidence from a later analysis indicated that most CMV-associated TCR beta chains looked HLA-restricted. TCR beta V- and J-gene trimming, according to a later analysis, was linked to a missense DCLRE1C variant.

The sequence came from a man between 60 and 75 years old in good health and CMV-seronegative. Input material: PBMCs. The J gene is TRBJ1-5, the V gene TRBV29-1; 8 bases fit TRBD1. As DNA, the CDR3 is TGCAGCGTCGGCGCAGGGGGCGAGGGCAATCAGCCCCAGCATTTT. Amino acids: CSVGAGGEGNQPQHF.